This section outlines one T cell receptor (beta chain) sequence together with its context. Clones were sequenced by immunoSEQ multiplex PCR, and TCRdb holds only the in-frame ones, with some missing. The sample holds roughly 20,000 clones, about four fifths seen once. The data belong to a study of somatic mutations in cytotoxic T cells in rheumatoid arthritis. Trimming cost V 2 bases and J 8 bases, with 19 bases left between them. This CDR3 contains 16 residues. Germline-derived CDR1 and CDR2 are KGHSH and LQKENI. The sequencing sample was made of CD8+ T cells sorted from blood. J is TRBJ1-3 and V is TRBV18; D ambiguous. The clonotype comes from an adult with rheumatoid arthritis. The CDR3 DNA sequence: TGTGCCAGCTCACCATCTACTGACATCCTAGGAGACACCATATATTTT. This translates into CASSPSTDILGDTIYF. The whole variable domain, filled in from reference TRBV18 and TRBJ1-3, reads NAGVMQNPRHLVRRRGQEARLRCSPMKGHSHVYWYRQLPEEGLKFMVYLQKENIIDESGMPKERFSAEFPKEGPSILRIQQVVRGDSAAYFCASSPSTDILGDTIYFGEGSWLTVV.